A selection of T cell receptor beta chains follows, all from one sample in a study of shared clonotypes between healthy human individuals. Profiled with immunoSEQ multiplex PCR; TCRdb holds only in-frame clones, not every one. Of about 2.4 million clones listed, more than 80% are singletons. The specimen was naive CD4+ T cells sorted from blood. The receptors here all came from a man aged 18 to 29 in good health. The CDR3 runs from the conserved cysteine through the conserved F or W. D genes are given only for firm matches. Size tells how often a clone was seen (once, few, many) or the class of an expanded clone, and some rows leave it out.

length	size	V	D	J	DNA	CDR3
14	-	TRBV6-5	-	TRBJ2-1	TGTGCCAGCAGTATCCGGACAGCATACAATGAGCAGTTCTTC	CASSIRTAYNEQFF
16	-	TRBV11-2	TRBD2	TRBJ2-3	TGTGCCAGCAGCTCCCGACTAGCGGGGAGCACAGATACGCAGTATTTT	CASSSRLAGSTDTQYF
12	-	TRBV5-4	-	TRBJ2-7	TGTGCCAGCAGCTTGGGCCGGGACGAGCAGTACTTC	CASSLGRDEQYF
20	-	TRBV18	TRBD2	TRBJ2-3	TGTGCCAGCTCCCCCCCGAGACTAGCGGGATATTTGAGCGGAACAGATACGCAGTATTTT	CASSPPRLAGYLSGTDTQYF
12	few	TRBV7-9	-	TRBJ1-5	TGTGCCAGCGAGGGGGGGTATCCGCCCCAGCATTTT	CASEGGYPPQHF
16	-	TRBV11-2	-	TRBJ2-1	TGTGCCAGCAAATCCCCGGGTACGGGTAACTACAATGAGCAGTTCTTC	CASKSPGTGNYNEQFF
15	-	TRBV6-1	-	TRBJ1-6	TGTGCCAGCACCCAAGGGTACTCTGGCAATTCACCCCTCCACTTT	CASTQGYSGNSPLHF
16	-	TRBV7-9	TRBD1	TRBJ1-2	TGTGCCAGCAGCTTGACAGGGTCCCGCGATAACTATGGCTACACCTTC	CASSLTGSRDNYGYTF
17	-	TRBV7-2	TRBD1	TRBJ1-2	TGTGCCAGCAGCTTATCTTCCGGGACAGCTTTTAACTATGGCTACACCTTC	CASSLSSGTAFNYGYTF
13	-	TRBV18	TRBD1	TRBJ2-1	TGTGCCAGCTCACGGGACAGGGGGGATGAGCAGTTCTTC	CASSRDRGDEQFF
15	-	TRBV7-2	-	TRBJ1-1	TGTGCCAGCAGCTTAGTGACCCTTGGTGACACTGAAGCTTTCTTT	CASSLVTLGDTEAFF
16	-	TRBV18	-	TRBJ2-2	TGTGCCAGCTCACCCAACGTTGGCGGGGAATCCGGGGAGCTGTTTTTT	CASSPNVGGESGELFF
16	-	TRBV5-6	-	TRBJ1-6	TGTGCCAGCAGTCAAGGAGGAGCTTCCTATAATTCACCCCTCCACTTT	CASSQGGASYNSPLHF
15	-	TRBV7-9	-	TRBJ2-7	TGTGCCAGCAGCTTAGCGGGGACGGTAACCTACGAGCAGTACTTC	CASSLAGTVTYEQYF
11	-	TRBV7-2	-	TRBJ2-5	TGTGCCAGCAGCTTAGGGGTGGCCCAGTACTTC	CASSLGVAQYF
15	-	TRBV11-2	TRBD1	TRBJ2-2	TGTGCCAGCAGCTTTACAGGGGGAAAAGTCGGGGAGCTGTTTTTT	CASSFTGGKVGELFF
14	-	TRBV18	-	TRBJ1-2	TGTGCCAGCTCACCGGGACGTCCCAACTATGGCTACACCTTC	CASSPGRPNYGYTF
14	-	TRBV5-1	-	TRBJ1-1	TGCGCCAGCAGCCCCGGACAGCCGAACACTGAAGCTTTCTTT	CASSPGQPNTEAFF
14	-	TRBV7-2	TRBD2	TRBJ2-7	TGTGCCAGCAGCTCCGTTGCGGGGGCCTACGAGCAGTACTTC	CASSSVAGAYEQYF
13	-	TRBV19	-	TRBJ1-2	TGTGCCAGTAGTATGGTTCCGGACTATGGCTACACCTTC	CASSMVPDYGYTF
15	-	TRBV9	TRBD1	TRBJ2-5	TGTGCCAGCAGCGTGATGCACAGGGGCCAAGAGACCCAGTACTTC	CASSVMHRGQETQYF
11	-	TRBV30	-	TRBJ1-2	TGTGCCTGGGGCACTAACTATGGCTACACCTTC	CAWGTNYGYTF
14	-	TRBV5-1	-	TRBJ2-7	TGCGCCAGCAGCTTGGCCGACAGTACCTACGAGCAGTACTTC	CASSLADSTYEQYF
15	-	TRBV5-1	-	TRBJ1-6	TGCGCCAGCAGCCGGGCAGGGGCAGTAGGTTCACCCCTCCACTTT	CASSRAGAVGSPLHF